A single sample gave rise to the 11 T cell receptor beta chains below, sequenced in a study of T cells in Graves' hyperthyroidism and ophthalmopathy. The investigators amplified TCR beta CDR3 regions from RNA transcripts. The primer set for the first-round RT-PCR of the TCR CDR3 was HTBI. TCRdb independently ran MiXCR on the multiplex PCR reads; one entry per CDR3 protein. The sample has hundreds of thousands of distinct CDR3 sequences; about 14% are singletons. The sample was blood. The receptors come from a woman under 30 with Graves' hyperthyroidism.

About this clonotype itself: This could be a read error, since a much larger clone is one nucleotide away. V and J are TRBV7-9 and TRBJ2-3; possibly TRBD1 for D (7 bases). Germline V CDR1 and CDR2: SEHNR, FQNEAQ (reference sequence). V was pared by 1 base and J by 3 bases, with 11 bases between. The CDR3 contains 15 residues. As DNA, the CDR3 is TGTGCCAGCAGCTTAGGGCCAGGGGGGACAGATACGCAGTATTTT. Translation gives CASSLGPGGTDTQYF.

Ten or more counts support this clonotype. The J gene is TRBJ1-1, the V gene TRBV20-1; maybe TRBD1 (5 bases). V was cut by 0 bases and J by 4 bases, with 12 bases left in between. This CDR3 has 14 residues. The germline V gene encodes CDR1 DFQATT and CDR2 SNEGSKA (reference sequence). The CDR3 loop reads CSARDPGRTTEAFF. Written as DNA, the CDR3 is TGCAGTGCTAGAGATCCAGGGAGGACCACTGAAGCTTTCTTT.

The V gene is TRBV6-2 or TRBV6-3, the J gene TRBJ1-1, with TRBD1 as a possible D gene (5 bases). The V end lost 6 bases, the J end lost 10 bases, and 18 bases lay between the germline ends. Germline CDR1 is MNHEY and CDR2 is SVGEGT. This CDR3 contains 13 residues. The CDR3 spells CASRFRDPGSAFF. The CDR3 DNA is TGTGCCAGCAGATTTCGGGACCCCGGATCAGCTTTCTTT.

The chain joins TRBV15 to TRBJ1-1; D is unclear. In germline, CDR1 is LNHNV, CDR2 YYDKDF (reference sequence). This CDR3 region has 13 residues. The V and J ends lost 6 bases and 8 bases respectively, with 16 bases between them. The DNA of the CDR3 is TGTGCCACCAGGTACGACCCCGATGACGAAGCTTTCTTT. Translating it yields CATRYDPDDEAFF.

The genes are TRBV20-1 and TRBJ2-1, with 12 nucleotides matching TRBD2. CDR1 and CDR2 (germline): DFQATT, SNEGSKA (reference sequence). V dropped 5 bases and J dropped 0; count of bases not matched to a gene: 8. The CDR3 is 17 amino acids. CDR3 coding DNA: TGCAGTGCTCTGACTAGCGGGAGCCAGAGCTCCTACAATGAGCAGTTCTTC. Its translation is CSALTSGSQSSYNEQFF.

In this sample, this clonotype turned up many times. The chain carries TRBV12-3 or TRBV12-4 and TRBJ2-3, with TRBD1 matching 9 bases. J lost 1 base, V lost 4 bases, and 6 bases had no gene match. The CDR3 loop spans 16 amino acids. The CDR3 sequence is CASSSGTGLGTDTQYF. The DNA for the CDR3 is TGTGCCAGCAGTTCCGGGACAGGGTTGGGCACAGATACGCAGTATTTT.

The chain uses TRBV4-3 and TRBJ1-2; D is unresolved. This CDR3 spans 15 amino acids. Germline assignment: CDR1 LGHNA and CDR2 YSLEER. The ends were cut back, 0 bases at V and 4 bases at J, with 12 bases in the middle. CDR3 DNA: TGCGCCAGCAGCCAAGAAGCCCACGGAGGCTATGGCTACACCTTC. Amino acids: CASSQEAHGGYGYTF.

This clonotype has at least ten counts. The chain is built from TRBV28 and TRBJ2-5; 12 positions agree with TRBD1. With V trimmed by 5 bases and J by 1 base, 5 bases remained unmatched. CDR1 is MDHEN, CDR2 SYDVKM, per germline. CDR3 length: 16 residues. For the CDR3, the DNA is TGTGCCAGCAGTGCCCGGGACAGGGGGCCCCAAGAGACCCAGTACTTC. Its protein product is CASSARDRGPQETQYF.

The CDR3 sequence: CATSDLRTSHPEYF. Written as DNA, the CDR3 is TGTGCCACCAGTGATTTGCGAACTAGCCATCCGGAGTATTTT. The chain recombines TRBV24-1 with TRBJ2-3; D is possibly TRBD2 (6 bases). Deletions cut 0 bases from V and 13 bases from J, with 16 bases between. The CDR3 runs to 14 residues. Looked up from germline, CDR1 is KGHDR and CDR2 is SFDVKD.

This clonotype was observed many times. CDR3 sequence reads: CASSQGTSGNYEQYF. CDR3 bases: TGCGCCAGCAGCCAAGGGACTAGCGGCAACTACGAGCAGTACTTC. The chain joins TRBV4-3 to TRBJ2-7; 10 positions match TRBD2. This CDR3 contains 15 residues. Germline V gives CDR1 LGHNA, CDR2 YSLEER. Trimming removed 1 base from V and 3 bases from J; junction bases left unmatched: 3.

This clonotype appeared many times. The CDR3 DNA sequence: TGTGCCAGCGCCTACGGGGGAACCTACGAGCAGTACTTC. Amino acids: CASAYGGTYEQYF. This chain connects TRBV4-2 to TRBJ2-7; a possible D gene is TRBD2 (6 bases). V dropped 8 bases and J dropped 2 bases, with 13 bases sitting between them. Germline CDR1 LGHNA, CDR2 YNFKEQ. This CDR3 contains 13 residues.